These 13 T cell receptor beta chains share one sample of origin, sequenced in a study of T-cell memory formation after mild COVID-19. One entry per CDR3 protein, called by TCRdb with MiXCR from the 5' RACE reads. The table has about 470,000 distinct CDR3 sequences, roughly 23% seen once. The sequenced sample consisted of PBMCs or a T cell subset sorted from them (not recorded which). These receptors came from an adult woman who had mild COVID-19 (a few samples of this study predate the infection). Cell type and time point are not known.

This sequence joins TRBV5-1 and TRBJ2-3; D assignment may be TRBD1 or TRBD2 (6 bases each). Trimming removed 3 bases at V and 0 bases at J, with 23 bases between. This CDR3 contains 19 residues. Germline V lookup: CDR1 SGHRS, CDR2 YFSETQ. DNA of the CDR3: TGCGCCAGCAGCTGGAGCGGGTCTCGGGGGCAGCGGAGCACAGATACGCAGTATTTT. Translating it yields CASSWSGSRGQRSTDTQYF.

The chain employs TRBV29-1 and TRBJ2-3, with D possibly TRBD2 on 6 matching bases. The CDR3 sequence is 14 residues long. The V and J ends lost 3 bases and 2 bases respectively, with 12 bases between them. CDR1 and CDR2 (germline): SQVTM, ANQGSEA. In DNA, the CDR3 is TGCAGCGTTGAGGAGGGCACAACCACAGATACGCAGTATTTT. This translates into CSVEEGTTTDTQYF.

The CDR3 here is CASSVVGRWAGELFF. CDR3 in DNA: TGTGCCAGCAGCGTAGTTGGCAGGTGGGCCGGGGAGCTGTTTTTT. The chain employs TRBV9 and TRBJ2-2, with D unresolved. The CDR3 has 15 residues. Trimming removed 0 bases from V and 6 bases from J, with 12 bases in between. Germline V gene data show CDR1 as SGDLS and CDR2 as YYNGEE.

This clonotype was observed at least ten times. CDR3 sequence reads: CASSQGDLLDEQYF. The CDR3 DNA reads as TGCGCCAGCAGCCAAGGGGACCTCTTGGACGAGCAGTACTTC. The chain uses TRBV4-1 and TRBJ2-7; D is possibly TRBD1 or TRBD2 (5 bases each). The CDR3 has 14 residues. Germline lookup yields CDR1 MGHRA and CDR2 YSYEKL. V lost 1 base to trimming and J lost 5 bases, with 12 bases between them.

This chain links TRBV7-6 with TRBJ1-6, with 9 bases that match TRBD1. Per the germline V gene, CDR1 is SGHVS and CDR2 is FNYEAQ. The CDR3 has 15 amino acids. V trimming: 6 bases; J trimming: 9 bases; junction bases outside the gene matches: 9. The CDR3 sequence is CASREGTGRTSPLHF. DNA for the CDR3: TGTGCCAGCAGGGAAGGGACAGGGCGGACTTCACCCCTCCACTTT.

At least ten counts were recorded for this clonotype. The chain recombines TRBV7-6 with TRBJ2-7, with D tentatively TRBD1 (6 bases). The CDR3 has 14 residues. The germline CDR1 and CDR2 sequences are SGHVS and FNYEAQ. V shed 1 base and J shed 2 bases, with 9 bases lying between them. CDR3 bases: TGTGCCAGCAGCTTAGTTGCAGGGGCCTACGAGCAGTACTTC. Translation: CASSLVAGAYEQYF.

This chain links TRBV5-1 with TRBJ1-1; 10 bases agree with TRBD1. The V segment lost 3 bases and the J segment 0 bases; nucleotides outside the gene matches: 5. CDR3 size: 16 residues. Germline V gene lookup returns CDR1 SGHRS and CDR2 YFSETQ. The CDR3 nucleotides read TGCGCCAGCAGCTGGACAGGGGGACTCATGAACACTGAAGCTTTCTTT. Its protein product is CASSWTGGLMNTEAFF. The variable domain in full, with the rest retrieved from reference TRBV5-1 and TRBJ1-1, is KAGVTQTPRYLIKTRGQQVTLSCSPISGHRSVSWYQQTPGQGLQFLFEYFSETQRNKGNFPGRFSGRQFSNSRSEMNVSTLELGDSALYLCASSWTGGLMNTEAFFGQGTRLTVV.

In DNA form, the CDR3 reads TGCGCCAGCAGCTTCTACTTAGACAGTAATGAGCAGTTCTTC. This codes for CASSFYLDSNEQFF. V is TRBV5-1 and J is TRBJ2-1, with D tentatively TRBD1 (5 bases). Between the trimmed V and J ends, which lost 2 bases and 7 bases, there was a span of 13 bases. This CDR3 contains 14 residues. Germline CDR1 is SGHRS and CDR2 is YFSETQ.

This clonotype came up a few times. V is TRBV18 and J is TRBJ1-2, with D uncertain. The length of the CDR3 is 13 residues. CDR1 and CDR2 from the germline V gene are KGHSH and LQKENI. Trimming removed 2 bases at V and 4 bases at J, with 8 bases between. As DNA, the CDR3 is TGTGCCAGCTCACCAGAGGGTGGCTATGGCTACACCTTC. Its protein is CASSPEGGYGYTF.

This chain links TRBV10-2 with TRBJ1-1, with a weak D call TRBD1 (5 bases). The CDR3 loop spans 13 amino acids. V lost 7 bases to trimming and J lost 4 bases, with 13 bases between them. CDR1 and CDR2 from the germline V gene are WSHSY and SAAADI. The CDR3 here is CASTTDSPTEAFF. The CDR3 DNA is TGCGCCAGCACAACCGACAGCCCCACTGAAGCTTTCTTT.

The CDR3 sequence: CASSSGASNSPLHF. The CDR3 region has the DNA TGTGCCAGCAGTTCGGGGGCCAGTAATTCACCCCTCCACTTT. This chain links TRBV12-3 or TRBV12-4 with TRBJ1-6; TRBD1 is a possible D gene (6 bases). CDR3 length: 14 amino acids. V lost 4 bases and J lost 6, with 10 bases in between.

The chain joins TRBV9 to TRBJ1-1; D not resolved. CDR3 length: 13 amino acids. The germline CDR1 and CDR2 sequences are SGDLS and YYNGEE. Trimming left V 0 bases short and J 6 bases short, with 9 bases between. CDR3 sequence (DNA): TGTGCCAGCAGCGTAGTGACATATGCTGAAGCTTTCTTT. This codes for CASSVVTYAEAFF.

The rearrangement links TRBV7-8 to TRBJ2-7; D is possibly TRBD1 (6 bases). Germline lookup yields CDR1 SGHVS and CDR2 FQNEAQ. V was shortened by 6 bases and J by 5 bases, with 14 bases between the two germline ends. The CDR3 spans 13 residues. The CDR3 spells CASSSRGLNEQYF. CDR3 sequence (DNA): TGTGCCAGCAGTTCCAGGGGTCTAAACGAGCAGTACTTC.